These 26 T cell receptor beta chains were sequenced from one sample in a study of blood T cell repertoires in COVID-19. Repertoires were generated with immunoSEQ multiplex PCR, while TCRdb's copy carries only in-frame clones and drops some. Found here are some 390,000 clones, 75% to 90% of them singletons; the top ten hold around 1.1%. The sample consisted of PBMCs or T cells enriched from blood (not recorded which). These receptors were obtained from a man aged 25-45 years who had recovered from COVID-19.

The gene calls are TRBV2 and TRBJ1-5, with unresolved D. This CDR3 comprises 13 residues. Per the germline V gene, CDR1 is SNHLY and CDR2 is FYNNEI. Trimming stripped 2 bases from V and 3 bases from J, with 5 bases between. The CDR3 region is CASSESFNQPQHF. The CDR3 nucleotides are TGTGCCAGCAGTGAATCTTTCAATCAGCCCCAGCATTTT.

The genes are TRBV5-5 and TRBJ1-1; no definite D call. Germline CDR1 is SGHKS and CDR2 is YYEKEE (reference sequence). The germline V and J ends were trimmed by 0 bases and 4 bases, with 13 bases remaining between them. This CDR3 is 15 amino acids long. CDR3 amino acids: CASSLGSNSVTEAFF. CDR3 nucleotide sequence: TGTGCCAGCAGCTTGGGATCAAATAGTGTCACTGAAGCTTTCTTT.

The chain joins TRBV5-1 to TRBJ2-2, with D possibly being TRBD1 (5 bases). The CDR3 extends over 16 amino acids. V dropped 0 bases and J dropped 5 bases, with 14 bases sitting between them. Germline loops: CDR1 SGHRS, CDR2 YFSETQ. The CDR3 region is CASSLVRQGVTGELFF. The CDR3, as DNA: TGCGCCAGCAGCTTGGTACGTCAGGGCGTGACCGGGGAGCTGTTTTTT. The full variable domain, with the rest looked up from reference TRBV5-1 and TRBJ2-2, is KAGVTQTPRYLIKTRGQQVTLSCSPISGHRSVSWYQQTPGQGLQFLFEYFSETQRNKGNFPGRFSGRQFSNSRSEMNVSTLELGDSALYLCASSLVRQGVTGELFFGEGSRLTVL.

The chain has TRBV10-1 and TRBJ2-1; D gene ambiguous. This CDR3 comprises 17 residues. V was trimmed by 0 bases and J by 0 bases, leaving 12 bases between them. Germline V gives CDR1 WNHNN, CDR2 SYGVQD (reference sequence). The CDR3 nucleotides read TGCGCCAGCAGTGAGTCGGGCTCGCCGAGCTCCTACAATGAGCAGTTCTTC. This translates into CASSESGSPSSYNEQFF.

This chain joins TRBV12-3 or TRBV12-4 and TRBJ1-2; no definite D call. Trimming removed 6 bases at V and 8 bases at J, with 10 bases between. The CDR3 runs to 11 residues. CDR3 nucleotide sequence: TGTGCCAGCAGGTCGGTGTGGGGCTACACCTTC. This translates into CASRSVWGYTF.

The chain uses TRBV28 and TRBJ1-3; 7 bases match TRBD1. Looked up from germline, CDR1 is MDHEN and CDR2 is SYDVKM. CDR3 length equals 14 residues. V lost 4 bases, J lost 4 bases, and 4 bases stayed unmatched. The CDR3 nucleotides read TGTGCCAGCAGTTCTGGGGGACAGGGAAACACCATATATTTT. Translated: CASSSGGQGNTIYF.

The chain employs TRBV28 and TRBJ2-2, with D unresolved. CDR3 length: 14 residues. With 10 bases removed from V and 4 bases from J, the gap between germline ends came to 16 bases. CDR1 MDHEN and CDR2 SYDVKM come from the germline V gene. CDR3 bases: TGTGCCACCACAGTTCAGACCGTCACCGGGGAGCTGTTTTTT. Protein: CATTVQTVTGELFF. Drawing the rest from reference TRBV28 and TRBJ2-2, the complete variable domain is DVKVTQSSRYLVKRTGEKVFLECVQDMDHENMFWYRQDPGLGLRLIYFSYDVKMKEKGDIPEGYSVSREKKERFSLILESASTNQTSMYLCATTVQTVTGELFFGEGSRLTVL.

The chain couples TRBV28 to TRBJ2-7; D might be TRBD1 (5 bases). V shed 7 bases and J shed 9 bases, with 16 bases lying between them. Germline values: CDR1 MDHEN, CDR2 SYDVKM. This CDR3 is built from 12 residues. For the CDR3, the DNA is TGTGCCAGCACTCGACAGAACCTCAGGCAGTACTTC. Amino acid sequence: CASTRQNLRQYF.

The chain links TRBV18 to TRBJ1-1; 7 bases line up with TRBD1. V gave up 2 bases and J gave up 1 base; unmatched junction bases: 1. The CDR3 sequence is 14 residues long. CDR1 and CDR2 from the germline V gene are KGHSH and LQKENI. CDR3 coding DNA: TGTGCCAGCTCACCAGGGACAGCGAACACTGAAGCTTTCTTT. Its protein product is CASSPGTANTEAFF. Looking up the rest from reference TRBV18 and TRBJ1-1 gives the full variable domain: NAGVMQNPRHLVRRRGQEARLRCSPMKGHSHVYWYRQLPEEGLKFMVYLQKENIIDESGMPKERFSAEFPKEGPSILRIQQVVRGDSAAYFCASSPGTANTEAFFGQGTRLTVV.

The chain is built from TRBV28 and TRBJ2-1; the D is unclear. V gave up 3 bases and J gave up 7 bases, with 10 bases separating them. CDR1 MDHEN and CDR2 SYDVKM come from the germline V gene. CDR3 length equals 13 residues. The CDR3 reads CASSLPQVNEQFF. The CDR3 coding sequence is TGTGCCAGCAGTTTGCCACAAGTTAATGAGCAGTTCTTC.

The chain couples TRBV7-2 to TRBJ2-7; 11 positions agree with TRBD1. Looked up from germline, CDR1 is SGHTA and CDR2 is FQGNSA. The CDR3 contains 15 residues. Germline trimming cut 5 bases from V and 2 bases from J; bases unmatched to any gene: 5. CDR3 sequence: CASSRGGQGAYEQYF. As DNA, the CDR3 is TGTGCCAGCAGCCGCGGGGGACAGGGGGCCTACGAGCAGTACTTC.

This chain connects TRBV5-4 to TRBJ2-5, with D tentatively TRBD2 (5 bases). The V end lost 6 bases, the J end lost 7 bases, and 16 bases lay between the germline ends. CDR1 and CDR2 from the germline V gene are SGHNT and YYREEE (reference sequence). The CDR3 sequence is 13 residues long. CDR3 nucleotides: TGTGCCAGCACAGGAGCGGCGGCGGGGACCCAGTACTTC. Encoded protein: CASTGAAAGTQYF.

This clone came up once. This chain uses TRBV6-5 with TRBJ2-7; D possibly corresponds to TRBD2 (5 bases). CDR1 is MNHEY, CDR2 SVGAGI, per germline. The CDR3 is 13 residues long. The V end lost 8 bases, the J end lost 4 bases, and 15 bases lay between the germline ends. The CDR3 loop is CASEGPSLYEQYF. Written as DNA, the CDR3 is TGTGCCAGCGAGGGTCCTAGCTTGTACGAGCAGTACTTC.

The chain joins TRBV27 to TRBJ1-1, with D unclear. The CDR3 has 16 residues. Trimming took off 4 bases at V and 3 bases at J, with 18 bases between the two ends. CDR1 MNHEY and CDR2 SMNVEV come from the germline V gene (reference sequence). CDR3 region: CASSSGWGVKDTEAFF. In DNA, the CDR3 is TGTGCCAGCAGTTCGGGGTGGGGAGTGAAGGACACTGAAGCTTTCTTT.

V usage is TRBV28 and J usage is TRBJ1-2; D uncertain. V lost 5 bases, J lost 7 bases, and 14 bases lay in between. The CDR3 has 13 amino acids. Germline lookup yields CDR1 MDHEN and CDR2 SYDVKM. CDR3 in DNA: TGTGCCAGCAGTCTTAACCCACGGAGTGGCTACACCTTC. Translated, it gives CASSLNPRSGYTF.

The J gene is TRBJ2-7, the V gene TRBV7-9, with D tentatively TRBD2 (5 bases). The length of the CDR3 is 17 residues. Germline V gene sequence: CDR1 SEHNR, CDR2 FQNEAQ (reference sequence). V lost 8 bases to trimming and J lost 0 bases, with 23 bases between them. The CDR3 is CASAPGLADPGSYEQYF. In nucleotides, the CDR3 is TGTGCCAGCGCCCCCGGGCTAGCAGATCCCGGCTCCTACGAGCAGTACTTC. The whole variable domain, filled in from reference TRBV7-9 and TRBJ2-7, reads DTGVSQNPRHKITKRGQNVTFRCDPISEHNRLYWYRQTLGQGPEFLTYFQNEAQLEKSRLLSDRFSAERPKGSFSTLEIQRTEQGDSAMYLCASAPGLADPGSYEQYFGPGTRLTVT.

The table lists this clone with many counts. Here the CDR3 reads CASTLGAGLNYEQYF. CDR3 DNA sequence: TGTGCCAGCACCTTGGGGGCAGGATTAAACTACGAGCAGTACTTC. The gene calls are TRBV28 and TRBJ2-7; tentative D call: TRBD1 (6 bases). V lost 7 bases and J lost 3, with 19 bases in between. The germline CDR1 and CDR2 sequences are MDHEN and SYDVKM. There are 15 residues in the CDR3.

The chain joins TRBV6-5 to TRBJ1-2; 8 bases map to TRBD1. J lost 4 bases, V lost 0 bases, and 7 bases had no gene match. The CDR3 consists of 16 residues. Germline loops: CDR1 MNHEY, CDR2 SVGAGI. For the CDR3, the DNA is TGTGCCAGCAGTTACTCGACAGGGGATGGTTCCTATGGCTACACCTTC. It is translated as CASSYSTGDGSYGYTF.

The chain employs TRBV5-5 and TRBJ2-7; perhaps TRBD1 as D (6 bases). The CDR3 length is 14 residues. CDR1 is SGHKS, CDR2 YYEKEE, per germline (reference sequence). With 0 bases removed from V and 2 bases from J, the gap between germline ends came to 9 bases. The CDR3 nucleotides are TGTGCCAGCAGCTTGGAAGGACAGCCCTACGAGCAGTACTTC. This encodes CASSLEGQPYEQYF.

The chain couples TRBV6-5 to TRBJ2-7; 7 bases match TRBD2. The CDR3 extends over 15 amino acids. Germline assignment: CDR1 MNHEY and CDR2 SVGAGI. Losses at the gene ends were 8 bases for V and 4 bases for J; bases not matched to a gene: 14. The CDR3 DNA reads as TGTGCCAGCTCGCCCCAACCGGCGGGAGTTTACGAGCAGTACTTC. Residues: CASSPQPAGVYEQYF.

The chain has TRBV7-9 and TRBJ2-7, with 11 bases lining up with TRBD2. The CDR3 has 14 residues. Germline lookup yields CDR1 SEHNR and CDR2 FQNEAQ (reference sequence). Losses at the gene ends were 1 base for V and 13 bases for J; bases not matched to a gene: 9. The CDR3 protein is CASSLDGTSGPTYF. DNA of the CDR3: TGTGCCAGCAGCTTAGACGGGACTAGCGGCCCTACATACTTC.

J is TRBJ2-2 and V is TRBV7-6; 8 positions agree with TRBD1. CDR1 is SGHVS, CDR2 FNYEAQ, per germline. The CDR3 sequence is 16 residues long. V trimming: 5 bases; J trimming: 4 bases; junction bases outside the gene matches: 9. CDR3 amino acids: CASSRNLDRATGELFF. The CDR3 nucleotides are TGTGCCAGCAGCCGCAATCTGGACAGGGCCACCGGGGAGCTGTTTTTT.

The CDR3 DNA is TGTGCCAGCAGCTGGGGACTGAACAAAGAGACCCAGTACTTC. Translating gives CASSWGLNKETQYF. V is TRBV7-2 and J is TRBJ2-5; tentatively, D is TRBD2 (6 bases). The CDR3 length is 14 residues. Germline V gene lookup returns CDR1 SGHTA and CDR2 FQGNSA. The V end lost 4 bases, the J end lost 3 bases, and 12 bases lay between the germline ends.

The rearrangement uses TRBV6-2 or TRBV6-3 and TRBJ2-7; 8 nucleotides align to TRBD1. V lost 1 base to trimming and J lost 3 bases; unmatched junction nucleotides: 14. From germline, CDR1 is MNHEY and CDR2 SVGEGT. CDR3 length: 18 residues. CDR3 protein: CASSYFSHPGTGNYEQYF. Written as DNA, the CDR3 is TGTGCCAGCAGTTACTTTTCCCACCCCGGGACAGGAAACTACGAGCAGTACTTC.

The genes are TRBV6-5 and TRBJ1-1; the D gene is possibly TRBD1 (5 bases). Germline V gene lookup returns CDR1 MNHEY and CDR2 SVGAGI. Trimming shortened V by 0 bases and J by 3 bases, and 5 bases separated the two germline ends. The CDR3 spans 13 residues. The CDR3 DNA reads TGTGCCAGCAGTTACTCGACAGACACTGAAGCTTTCTTT. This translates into CASSYSTDTEAFF.

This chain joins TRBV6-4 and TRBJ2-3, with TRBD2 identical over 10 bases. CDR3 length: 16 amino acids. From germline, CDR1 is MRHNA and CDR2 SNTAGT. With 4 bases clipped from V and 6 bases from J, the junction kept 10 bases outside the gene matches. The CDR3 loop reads CASSGQAGGPGDTQYF. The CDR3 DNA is TGTGCCAGCAGTGGACAAGCGGGAGGGCCTGGGGATACGCAGTATTTT.